A selection of T cell receptor beta chains follows, all from one sample in a study of cytomegalovirus exposure and HLA in healthy donors. Sequenced by immunoSEQ multiplex PCR; TCRdb stores in-frame clones only, minus some. This sample has under 150,000 clones, with approximately 80% found just once. The material sequenced was PBMCs. The receptor source for this set is a woman aged 25 to 45 in good health and CMV-seronegative. Each CDR3 is given with its conserved first and last residue. Each record gives: clone size, D gene, V gene, J gene, CDR3 protein, CDR3 DNA. A D gene is named only where the DNA matches it firmly. Part of the rows lack a size; the others show once, few, many or a class for expanded clones.

clone size: -
D gene: -
V gene: TRBV2
J gene: TRBJ2-3
CDR3 protein: CASKKDSSSTDTQYF
CDR3 DNA: TGTGCCAGCAAGAAAGACAGCTCTAGCACAGATACGCAGTATTTT

clone size: few
D gene: -
V gene: TRBV5-1
J gene: TRBJ1-5
CDR3 protein: CASSLGLDSNQPQHF
CDR3 DNA: TGCGCCAGCAGCTTGGGACTGGATAGCAATCAGCCCCAGCATTTT

clone size: once
D gene: TRBD1
V gene: TRBV28
J gene: TRBJ1-1
CDR3 protein: CASSDRLNTEAFF
CDR3 DNA: TGTGCCAGTTCGGACAGGTTGAACACTGAAGCTTTCTTT

clone size: -
D gene: TRBD1
V gene: TRBV5-4
J gene: TRBJ2-7
CDR3 protein: CASSFTGVDEQYF
CDR3 DNA: TGTGCCAGCAGCTTCACAGGGGTTGACGAGCAGTACTTC

clone size: -
D gene: -
V gene: TRBV4-3
J gene: TRBJ2-7
CDR3 protein: CASSQDTAAPNSQYF
CDR3 DNA: TGCGCCAGCAGCCAAGACACGGCGGCCCCTAATTCGCAGTACTTC

clone size: -
D gene: -
V gene: TRBV4-3
J gene: TRBJ2-7
CDR3 protein: CASSQRVLGTLNYEQYF
CDR3 DNA: TGCGCCAGCAGCCAGCGTGTACTCGGGACACTGAACTACGAGCAGTACTTC

clone size: -
D gene: TRBD1
V gene: TRBV19
J gene: TRBJ2-7
CDR3 protein: CASSPPSSRGRHYEQYF
CDR3 DNA: TGTGCCAGTAGTCCCCCCTCTAGCAGGGGGCGTCACTACGAGCAGTACTTC

clone size: -
D gene: -
V gene: TRBV7-9
J gene: TRBJ1-4
CDR3 protein: CASSLAPSNEKLFF
CDR3 DNA: TGTGCCAGCAGCTTAGCTCCCAGTAATGAAAAACTGTTTTTT

clone size: -
D gene: -
V gene: TRBV27
J gene: TRBJ2-1
CDR3 protein: CASSTALEDEQFF
CDR3 DNA: TGTGCCAGCAGTACCGCCTTGGAGGATGAGCAGTTCTTC

clone size: -
D gene: TRBD1
V gene: TRBV27
J gene: TRBJ2-1
CDR3 protein: CASSLLGTGGSTDEQFF
CDR3 DNA: TGTGCCAGCAGTTTATTGGGGACAGGGGGTTCTACAGATGAGCAGTTCTTC

clone size: -
D gene: -
V gene: TRBV11-2
J gene: TRBJ1-4
CDR3 protein: CASSPGQGEKLFF
CDR3 DNA: TGTGCCAGCAGCCCCGGCCAGGGTGAAAAACTGTTTTTT

clone size: -
D gene: -
V gene: TRBV30
J gene: TRBJ2-7
CDR3 protein: CAWSLRAPFGEQYF
CDR3 DNA: TGTGCCTGGAGCCTACGAGCGCCCTTTGGAGAGCAGTACTTC

clone size: -
D gene: -
V gene: TRBV30
J gene: TRBJ1-6
CDR3 protein: CAWSVRVSSYNSPLHF
CDR3 DNA: TGTGCCTGGAGTGTACGGGTGAGCTCCTATAATTCACCCCTCCACTTT

clone size: -
D gene: -
V gene: TRBV6-1
J gene: TRBJ2-7
CDR3 protein: CASRGGAIPSYEQYF
CDR3 DNA: TGTGCCAGCAGGGGGGGGGCCATTCCTTCTTACGAGCAGTACTTC

clone size: -
D gene: TRBD2
V gene: TRBV6-1
J gene: TRBJ2-7
CDR3 protein: CASSGIAGGNYEQYF
CDR3 DNA: TGTGCCAGCAGCGGTATAGCGGGAGGGAACTACGAGCAGTACTTC

clone size: -
D gene: -
V gene: TRBV2
J gene: TRBJ1-5
CDR3 protein: CASSAFEGGGRQPQHF
CDR3 DNA: TGTGCCAGCAGTGCATTTGAAGGGGGGGGCAGGCAGCCCCAGCATTTT

clone size: -
D gene: TRBD1
V gene: TRBV7-9
J gene: TRBJ2-7
CDR3 protein: CASSLQGAYEQYF
CDR3 DNA: TGTGCCAGCAGTTTACAGGGGGCCTACGAGCAGTACTTC

clone size: few
D gene: TRBD2
V gene: TRBV5-6
J gene: TRBJ2-5
CDR3 protein: CASSPGLAGEETQYF
CDR3 DNA: TGTGCCAGCAGCCCGGGACTAGCGGGAGAAGAGACCCAGTACTTC

clone size: -
D gene: -
V gene: TRBV19
J gene: TRBJ2-1
CDR3 protein: CASGPWGGGIEQFF
CDR3 DNA: TGTGCCAGTGGGCCGTGGGGCGGAGGGATTGAGCAGTTCTTC

clone size: -
D gene: TRBD2
V gene: TRBV27
J gene: TRBJ2-1
CDR3 protein: CASRGAGATLPEFF
CDR3 DNA: TGTGCCAGCAGGGGAGCGGGAGCTACCCTCCCTGAGTTCTTC

clone size: -
D gene: TRBD2
V gene: TRBV5-1
J gene: TRBJ2-7
CDR3 protein: CASSRDYSYEQYF
CDR3 DNA: TGCGCCAGCAGTCGGGACTATTCCTACGAGCAGTACTTC

clone size: -
D gene: -
V gene: TRBV25-1
J gene: TRBJ1-6
CDR3 protein: CASSDNSYNSPLHF
CDR3 DNA: TGTGCCAGCAGTGATAATAGTTATAATTCACCCCTCCACTTT

clone size: few
D gene: -
V gene: TRBV7-9
J gene: TRBJ2-5
CDR3 protein: CASSPWTASSVKETQYF
CDR3 DNA: TGTGCCAGCTCCCCGTGGACAGCAAGTTCTGTAAAAGAGACCCAGTACTTC

clone size: -
D gene: -
V gene: TRBV28
J gene: TRBJ2-2
CDR3 protein: CASHEGANTGELFF
CDR3 DNA: TGTGCCAGCCACGAAGGGGCGAACACCGGGGAGCTGTTTTTT

clone size: -
D gene: -
V gene: TRBV21-1
J gene: TRBJ2-3
CDR3 protein: CASSNLFLRLGARPAHTDTQYF
CDR3 DNA: TGTGCCAGCAGCAACCTGTTTCTCCGTTTGGGGGCACGGCCGGCACACACAGATACGCAGTATTTT